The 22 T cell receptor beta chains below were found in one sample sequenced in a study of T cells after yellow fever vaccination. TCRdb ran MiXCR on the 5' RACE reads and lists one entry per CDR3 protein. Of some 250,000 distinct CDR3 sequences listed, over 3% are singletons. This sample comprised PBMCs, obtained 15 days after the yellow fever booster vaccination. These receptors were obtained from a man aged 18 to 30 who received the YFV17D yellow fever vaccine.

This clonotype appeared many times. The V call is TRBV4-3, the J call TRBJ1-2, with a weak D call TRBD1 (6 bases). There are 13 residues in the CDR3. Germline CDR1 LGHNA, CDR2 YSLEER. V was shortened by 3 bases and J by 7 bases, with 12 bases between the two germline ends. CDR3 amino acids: CASSHSGELGYTF. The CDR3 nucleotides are TGCGCCAGCAGCCACTCAGGGGAACTTGGCTACACCTTC.

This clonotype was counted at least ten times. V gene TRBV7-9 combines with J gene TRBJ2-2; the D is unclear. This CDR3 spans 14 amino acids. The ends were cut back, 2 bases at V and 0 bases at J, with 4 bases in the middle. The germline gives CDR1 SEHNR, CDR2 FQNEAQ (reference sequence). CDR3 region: CASSLNPNTGELFF. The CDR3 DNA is TGTGCCAGCAGCTTAAATCCGAACACCGGGGAGCTGTTTTTT.

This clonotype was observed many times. The CDR3 DNA follows: TGCGCCAGCAGCAGGGACTCCTCCGCAGATACGCAGTATTTT. This translates into CASSRDSSADTQYF. The V gene is TRBV5-1, the J gene TRBJ2-3; possible D gene TRBD2, 6 bases. The germline V and J ends were trimmed by 4 bases and 4 bases, with 13 bases remaining between them. Germline-derived CDR1 and CDR2 are SGHRS and YFSETQ. The CDR3 totals 14 residues.

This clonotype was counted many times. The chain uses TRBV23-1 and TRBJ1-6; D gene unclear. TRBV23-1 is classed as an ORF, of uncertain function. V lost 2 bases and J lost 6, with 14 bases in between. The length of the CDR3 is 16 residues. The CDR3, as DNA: TGCGCCAGCAGTCAACCTAGACAACGGGGTAATTCACCCCTCCACTTT. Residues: CASSQPRQRGNSPLHF.

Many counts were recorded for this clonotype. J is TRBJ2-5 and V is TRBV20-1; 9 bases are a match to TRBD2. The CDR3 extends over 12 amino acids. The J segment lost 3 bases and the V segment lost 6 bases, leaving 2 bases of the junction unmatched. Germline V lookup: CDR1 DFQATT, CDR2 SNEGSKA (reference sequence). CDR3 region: CSAGLAKETQYF. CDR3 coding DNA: TGCAGTGCCGGACTAGCGAAAGAGACCCAGTACTTC.

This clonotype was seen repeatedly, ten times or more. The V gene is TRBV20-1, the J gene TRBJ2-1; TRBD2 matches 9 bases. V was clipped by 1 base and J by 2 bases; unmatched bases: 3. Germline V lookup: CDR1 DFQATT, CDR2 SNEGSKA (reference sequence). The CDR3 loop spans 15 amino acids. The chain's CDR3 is CSARGPSGAYNEQFF. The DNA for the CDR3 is TGCAGTGCTAGAGGCCCTAGCGGGGCCTACAATGAGCAGTTCTTC.

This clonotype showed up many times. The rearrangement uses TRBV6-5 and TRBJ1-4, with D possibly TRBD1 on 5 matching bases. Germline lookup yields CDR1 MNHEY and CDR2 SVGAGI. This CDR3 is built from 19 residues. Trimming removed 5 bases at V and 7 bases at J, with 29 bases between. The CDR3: CASSKYPAGRGRVGEKLFF. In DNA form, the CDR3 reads TGTGCCAGCAGTAAATACCCCGCGGGGCGGGGGAGAGTGGGTGAAAAACTGTTTTTT.

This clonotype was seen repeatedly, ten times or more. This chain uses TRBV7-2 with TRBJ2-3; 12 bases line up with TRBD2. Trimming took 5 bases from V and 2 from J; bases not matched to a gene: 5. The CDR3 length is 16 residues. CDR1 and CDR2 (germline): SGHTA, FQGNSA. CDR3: CASSNRLAGDTDTQYF. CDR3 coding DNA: TGTGCCAGCAGCAACCGACTAGCGGGGGACACAGATACGCAGTATTTT.

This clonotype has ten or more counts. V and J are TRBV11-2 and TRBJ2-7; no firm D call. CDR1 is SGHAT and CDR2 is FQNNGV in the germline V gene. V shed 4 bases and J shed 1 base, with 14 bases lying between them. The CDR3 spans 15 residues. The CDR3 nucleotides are TGTGCCAGCAGCTCCCTACGACGGGTATCCTACGAGCAGTACTTC. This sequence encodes CASSSLRRVSYEQYF. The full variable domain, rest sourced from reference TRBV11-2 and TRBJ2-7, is EAGVAQSPRYKIIEKRQSVAFWCNPISGHATLYWYQQILGQGPKLLIQFQNNGVVDDSQLPKDRFSAERLKGVDSTLKIQPAKLEDSAVYLCASSSLRRVSYEQYFGPGTRLTVT.

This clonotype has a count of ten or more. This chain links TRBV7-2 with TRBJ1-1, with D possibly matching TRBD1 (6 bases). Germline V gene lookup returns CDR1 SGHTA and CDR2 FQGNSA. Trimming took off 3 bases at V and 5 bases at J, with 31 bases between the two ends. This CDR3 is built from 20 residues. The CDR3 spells CASSLASTGREGLGSTEAFF. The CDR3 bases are TGTGCCAGCAGCTTGGCCTCGACAGGAAGGGAGGGTCTGGGTTCGACTGAAGCTTTCTTT.

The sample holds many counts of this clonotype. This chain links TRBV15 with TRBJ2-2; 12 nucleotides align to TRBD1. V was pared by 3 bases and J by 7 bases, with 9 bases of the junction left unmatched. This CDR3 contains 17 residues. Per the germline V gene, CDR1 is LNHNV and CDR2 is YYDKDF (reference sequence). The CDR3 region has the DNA TGTGCCACCAGCAGTTTACGGGACAGGGGGCTGAGCGGGGAGCTGTTTTTT. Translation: CATSSLRDRGLSGELFF.

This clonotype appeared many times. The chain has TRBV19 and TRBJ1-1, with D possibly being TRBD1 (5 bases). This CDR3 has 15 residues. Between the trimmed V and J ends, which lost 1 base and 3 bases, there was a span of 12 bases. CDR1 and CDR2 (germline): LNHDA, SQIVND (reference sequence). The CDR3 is CASSIGQGGHTEAFF. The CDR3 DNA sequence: TGTGCCAGTAGTATAGGGCAGGGAGGGCACACTGAAGCTTTCTTT.

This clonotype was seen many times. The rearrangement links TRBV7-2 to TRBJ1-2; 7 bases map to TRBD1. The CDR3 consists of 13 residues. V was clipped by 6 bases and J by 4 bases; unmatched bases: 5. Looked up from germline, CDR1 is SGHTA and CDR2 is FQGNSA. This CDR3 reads CASRTGIAYGYTF. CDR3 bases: TGTGCCAGCAGGACAGGGATCGCCTATGGCTACACCTTC. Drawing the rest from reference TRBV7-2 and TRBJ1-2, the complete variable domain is GAGVSQSPSNKVTEKGKDVELRCDPISGHTALYWYRQSLGQGLEFLIYFQGNSAPDKSGLPSDRFSAERTGGSVSTLTIQRTQQEDSAVYLCASRTGIAYGYTFGSGTRLTVV.

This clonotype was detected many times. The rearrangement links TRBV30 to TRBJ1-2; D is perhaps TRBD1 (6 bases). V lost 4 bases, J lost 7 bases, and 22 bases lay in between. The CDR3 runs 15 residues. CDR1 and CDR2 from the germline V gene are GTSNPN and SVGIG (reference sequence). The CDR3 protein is CAWTEKTGLEGGYTF. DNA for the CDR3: TGTGCCTGGACCGAGAAGACAGGATTGGAGGGTGGCTACACCTTC.

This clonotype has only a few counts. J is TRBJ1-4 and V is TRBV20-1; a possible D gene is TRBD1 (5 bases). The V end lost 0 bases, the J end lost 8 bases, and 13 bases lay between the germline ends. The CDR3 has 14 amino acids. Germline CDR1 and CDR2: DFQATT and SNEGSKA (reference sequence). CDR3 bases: TGCAGTGCTAGAGATCCCAGGGATGGCGAAAAACTGTTTTTT. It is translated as CSARDPRDGEKLFF.

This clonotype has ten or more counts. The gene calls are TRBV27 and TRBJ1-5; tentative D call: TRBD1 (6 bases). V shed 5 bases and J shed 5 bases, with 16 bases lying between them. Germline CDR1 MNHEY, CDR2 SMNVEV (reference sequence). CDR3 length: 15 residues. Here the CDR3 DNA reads TGTGCCAGCAGTGGGGGGGCCCGAGGGTATCAGCCCCAGCATTTT. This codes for CASSGGARGYQPQHF.

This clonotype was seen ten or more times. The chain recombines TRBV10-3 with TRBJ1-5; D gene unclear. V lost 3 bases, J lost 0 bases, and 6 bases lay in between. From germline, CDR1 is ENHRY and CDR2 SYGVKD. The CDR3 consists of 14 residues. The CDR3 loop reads CAISEYLSNQPQHF. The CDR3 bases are TGTGCCATCAGTGAATACCTTAGCAATCAGCCCCAGCATTTT.

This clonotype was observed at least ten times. The CDR3 DNA follows: TGTGCCAGCAGCGCCCAGATGGCTGGAAACACCATATATTTT. As protein: CASSAQMAGNTIYF. J is TRBJ1-3 and V is TRBV14; D is undetermined. V dropped 5 bases and J dropped 2 bases, with 10 bases sitting between them. Germline CDR1 SGHDN, CDR2 FVKESK. The CDR3 spans 14 residues.

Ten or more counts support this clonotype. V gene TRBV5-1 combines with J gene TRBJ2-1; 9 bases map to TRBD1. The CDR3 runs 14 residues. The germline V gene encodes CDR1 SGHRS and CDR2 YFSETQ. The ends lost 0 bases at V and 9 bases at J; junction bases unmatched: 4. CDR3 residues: CASSLGTGVVEQFF. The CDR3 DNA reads TGCGCCAGCAGCTTGGGGACAGGGGTCGTTGAGCAGTTCTTC.

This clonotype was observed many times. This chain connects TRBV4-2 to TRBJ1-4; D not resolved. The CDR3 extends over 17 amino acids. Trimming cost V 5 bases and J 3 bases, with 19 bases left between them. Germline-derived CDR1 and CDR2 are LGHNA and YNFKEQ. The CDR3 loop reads CASSSNVQGSPNEKLFF. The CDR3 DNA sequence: TGTGCCAGCAGCTCTAACGTTCAAGGGTCACCTAATGAAAAACTGTTTTTT.

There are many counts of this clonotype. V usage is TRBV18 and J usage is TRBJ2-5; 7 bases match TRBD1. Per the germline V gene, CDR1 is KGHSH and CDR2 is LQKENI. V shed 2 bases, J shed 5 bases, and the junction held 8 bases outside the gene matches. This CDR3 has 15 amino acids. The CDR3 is CASSPADRARETQYF. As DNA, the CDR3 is TGTGCCAGCTCACCAGCCGACAGGGCCAGGGAGACCCAGTACTTC.

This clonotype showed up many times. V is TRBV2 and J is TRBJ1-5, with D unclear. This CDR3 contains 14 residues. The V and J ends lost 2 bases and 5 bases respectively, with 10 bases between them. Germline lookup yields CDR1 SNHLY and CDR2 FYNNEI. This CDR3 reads CASSESAPDQPQHF. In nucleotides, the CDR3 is TGTGCCAGCAGTGAATCGGCGCCGGATCAGCCCCAGCATTTT.